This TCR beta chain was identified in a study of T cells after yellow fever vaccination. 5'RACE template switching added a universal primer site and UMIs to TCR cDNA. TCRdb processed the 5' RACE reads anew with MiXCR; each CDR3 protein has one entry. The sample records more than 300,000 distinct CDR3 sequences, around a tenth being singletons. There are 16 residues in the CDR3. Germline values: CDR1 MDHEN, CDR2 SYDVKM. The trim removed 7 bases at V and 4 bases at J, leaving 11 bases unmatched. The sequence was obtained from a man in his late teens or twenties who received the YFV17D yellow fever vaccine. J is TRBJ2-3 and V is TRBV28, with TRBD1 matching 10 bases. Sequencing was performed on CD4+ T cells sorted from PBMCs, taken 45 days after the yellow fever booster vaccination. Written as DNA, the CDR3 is TGTGCCAGCACCTCGCCGGGACAGGGGTTAGCAGATACGCAGTATTTT. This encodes CASTSPGQGLADTQYF.